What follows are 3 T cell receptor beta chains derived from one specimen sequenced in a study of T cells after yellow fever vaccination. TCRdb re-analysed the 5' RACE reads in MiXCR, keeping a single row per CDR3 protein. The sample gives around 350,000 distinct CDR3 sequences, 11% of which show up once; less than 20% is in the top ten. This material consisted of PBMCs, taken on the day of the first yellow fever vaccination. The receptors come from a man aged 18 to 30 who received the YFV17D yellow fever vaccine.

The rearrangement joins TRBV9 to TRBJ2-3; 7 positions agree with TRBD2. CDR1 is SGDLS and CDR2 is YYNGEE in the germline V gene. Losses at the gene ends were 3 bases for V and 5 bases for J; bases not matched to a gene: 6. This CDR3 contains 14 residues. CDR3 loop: CASSASGLGDTQYF. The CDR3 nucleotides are TGTGCCAGCAGCGCTAGCGGTTTAGGAGATACGCAGTATTTT.

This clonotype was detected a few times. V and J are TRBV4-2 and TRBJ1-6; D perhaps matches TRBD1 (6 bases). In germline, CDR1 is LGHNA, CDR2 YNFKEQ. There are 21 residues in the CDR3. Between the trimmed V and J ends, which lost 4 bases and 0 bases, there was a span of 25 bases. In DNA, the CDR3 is TGTGCCAGCAGCCGCGAAGGCCCCCAGCGCGGGACACACTCCTATAATTCACCCCTCCACTTT. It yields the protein CASSREGPQRGTHSYNSPLHF.

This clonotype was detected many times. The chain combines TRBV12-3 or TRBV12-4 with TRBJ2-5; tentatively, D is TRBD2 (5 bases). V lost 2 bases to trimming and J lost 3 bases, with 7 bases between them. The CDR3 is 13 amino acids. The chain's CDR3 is CASSLNGEETQYF. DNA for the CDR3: TGTGCCAGCAGTTTAAACGGGGAAGAGACCCAGTACTTC.